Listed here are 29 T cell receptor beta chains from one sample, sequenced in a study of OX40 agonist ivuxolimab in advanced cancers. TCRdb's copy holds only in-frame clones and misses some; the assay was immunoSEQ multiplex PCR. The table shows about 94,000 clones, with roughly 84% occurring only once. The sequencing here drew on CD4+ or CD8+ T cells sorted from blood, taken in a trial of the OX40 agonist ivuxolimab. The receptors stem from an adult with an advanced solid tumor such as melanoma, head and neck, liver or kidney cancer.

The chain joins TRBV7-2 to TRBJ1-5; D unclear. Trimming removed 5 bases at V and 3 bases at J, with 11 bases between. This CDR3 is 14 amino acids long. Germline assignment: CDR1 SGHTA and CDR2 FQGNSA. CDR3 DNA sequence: TGTGCCAGCAGCCCCAACCAGGTCAATCAGCCCCAGCATTTT. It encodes CASSPNQVNQPQHF.

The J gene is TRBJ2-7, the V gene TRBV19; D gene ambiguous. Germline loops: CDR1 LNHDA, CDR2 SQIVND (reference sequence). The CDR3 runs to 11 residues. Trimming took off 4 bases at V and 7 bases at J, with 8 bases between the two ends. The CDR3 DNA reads TGTGCCAGTAGTACCGGAAGGGAGCAGTACTTC. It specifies CASSTGREQYF.

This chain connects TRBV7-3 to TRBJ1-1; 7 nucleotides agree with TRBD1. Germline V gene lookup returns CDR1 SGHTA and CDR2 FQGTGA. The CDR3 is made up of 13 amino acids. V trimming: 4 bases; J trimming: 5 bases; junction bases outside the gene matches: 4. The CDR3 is CASSSYRGTEAFF. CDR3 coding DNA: TGTGCCAGCAGCTCATACAGGGGTACTGAAGCTTTCTTT.

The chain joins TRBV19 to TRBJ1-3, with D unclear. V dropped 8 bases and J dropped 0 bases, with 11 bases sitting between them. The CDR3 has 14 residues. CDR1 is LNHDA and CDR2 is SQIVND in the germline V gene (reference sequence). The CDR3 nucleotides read TGTGCCAGTTTCCAAGCCAGCTCTGGAAACACCATATATTTT. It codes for CASFQASSGNTIYF.

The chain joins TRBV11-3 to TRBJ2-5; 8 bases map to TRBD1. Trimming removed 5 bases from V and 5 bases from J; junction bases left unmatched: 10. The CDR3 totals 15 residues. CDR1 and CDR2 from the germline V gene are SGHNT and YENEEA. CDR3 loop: CASSVRQGPIETQYF. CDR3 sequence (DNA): TGTGCCAGCAGCGTAAGACAGGGGCCGATCGAGACCCAGTACTTC.

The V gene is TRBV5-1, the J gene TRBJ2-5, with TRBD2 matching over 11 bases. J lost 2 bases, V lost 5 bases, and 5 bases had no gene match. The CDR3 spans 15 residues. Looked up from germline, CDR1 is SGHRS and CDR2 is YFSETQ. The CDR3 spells CASRRASGGQETQYF. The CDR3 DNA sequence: TGCGCCAGCAGGCGGGCTAGCGGGGGGCAAGAGACCCAGTACTTC. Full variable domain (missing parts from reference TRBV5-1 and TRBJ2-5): KAGVTQTPRYLIKTRGQQVTLSCSPISGHRSVSWYQQTPGQGLQFLFEYFSETQRNKGNFPGRFSGRQFSNSRSEMNVSTLELGDSALYLCASRRASGGQETQYFGPGTRLLVL.

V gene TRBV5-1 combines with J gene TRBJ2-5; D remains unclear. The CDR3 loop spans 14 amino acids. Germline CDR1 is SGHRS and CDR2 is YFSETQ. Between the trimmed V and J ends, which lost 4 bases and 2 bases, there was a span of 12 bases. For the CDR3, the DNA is TGCGCCAGCAGCCGACAACAGTCTCAAGAGACCCAGTACTTC. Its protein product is CASSRQQSQETQYF.

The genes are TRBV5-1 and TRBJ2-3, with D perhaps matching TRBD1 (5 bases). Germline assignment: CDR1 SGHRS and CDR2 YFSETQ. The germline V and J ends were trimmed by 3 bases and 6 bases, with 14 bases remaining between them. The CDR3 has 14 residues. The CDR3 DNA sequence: TGCGCCAGCAGCTCCACTCAGGGTCCGGATACGCAGTATTTT. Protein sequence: CASSSTQGPDTQYF.

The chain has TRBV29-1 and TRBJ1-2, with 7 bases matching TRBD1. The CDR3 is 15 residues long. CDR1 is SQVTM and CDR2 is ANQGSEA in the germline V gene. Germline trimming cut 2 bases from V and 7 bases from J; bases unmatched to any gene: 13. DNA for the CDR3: TGCAGCGTTGAACGACAGGGCTTGAGGTCCGTTGGCTACACCTTC. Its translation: CSVERQGLRSVGYTF.

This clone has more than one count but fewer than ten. The CDR3 protein is CASSEPGVNEQFF. As DNA, the CDR3 is TGTGCCAGCAGTGAGCCTGGGGTTAATGAGCAGTTCTTC. V usage is TRBV25-1 and J usage is TRBJ2-1; D is unresolved. Germline V CDR1 and CDR2: MGHDK, SYGVNS. V was cut by 3 bases and J by 7 bases, with 10 bases left in between. This CDR3 is 13 amino acids long.

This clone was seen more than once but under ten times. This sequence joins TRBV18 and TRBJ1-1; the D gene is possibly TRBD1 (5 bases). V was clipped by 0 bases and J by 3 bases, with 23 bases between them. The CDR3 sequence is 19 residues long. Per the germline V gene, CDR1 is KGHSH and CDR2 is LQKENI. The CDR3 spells CASSPPVGGPFWLDTEAFF. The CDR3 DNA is TGTGCCAGCTCACCACCGGTCGGGGGACCTTTTTGGTTGGACACTGAAGCTTTCTTT.

The CDR3 DNA sequence: TGTGCCAGCAGTTACTACGGCGGTACCTACGAGCAGTACTTC. It translates to CASSYYGGTYEQYF. The V gene is TRBV6-5, the J gene TRBJ2-7; D gene unclear. Germline assignment: CDR1 MNHEY and CDR2 SVGAGI. There are 14 residues in the CDR3. The V gene lost 1 base and the J gene lost 2 bases, with 9 bases spanning the gap.

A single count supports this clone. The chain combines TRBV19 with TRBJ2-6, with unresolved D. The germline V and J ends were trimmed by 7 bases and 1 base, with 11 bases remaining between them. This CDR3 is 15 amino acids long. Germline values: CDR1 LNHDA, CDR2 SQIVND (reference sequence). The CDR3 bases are TGTGCCAGTACCAGACCCGGATCTGGGGCCAACGTCCTGACTTTC. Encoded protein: CASTRPGSGANVLTF.

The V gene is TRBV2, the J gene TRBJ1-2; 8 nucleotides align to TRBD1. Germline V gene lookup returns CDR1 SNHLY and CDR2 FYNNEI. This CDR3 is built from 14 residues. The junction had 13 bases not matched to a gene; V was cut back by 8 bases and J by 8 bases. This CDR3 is CASLPGGQGSGYTF. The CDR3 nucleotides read TGTGCCAGCCTTCCAGGTGGACAGGGTAGCGGCTACACCTTC.

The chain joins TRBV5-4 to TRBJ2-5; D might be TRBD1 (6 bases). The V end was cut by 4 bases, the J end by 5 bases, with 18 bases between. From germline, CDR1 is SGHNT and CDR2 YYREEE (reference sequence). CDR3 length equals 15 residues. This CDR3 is CASSLPQGERETQYF. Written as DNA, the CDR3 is TGTGCCAGCAGCCTACCACAGGGAGAGAGGGAGACCCAGTACTTC.

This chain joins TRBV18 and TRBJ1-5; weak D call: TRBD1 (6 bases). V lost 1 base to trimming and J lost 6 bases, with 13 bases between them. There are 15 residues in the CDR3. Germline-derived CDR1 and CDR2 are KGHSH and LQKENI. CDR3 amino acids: CASSPQLGAGQPQHF. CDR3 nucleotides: TGTGCCAGCTCACCACAGTTGGGGGCCGGTCAGCCCCAGCATTTT.

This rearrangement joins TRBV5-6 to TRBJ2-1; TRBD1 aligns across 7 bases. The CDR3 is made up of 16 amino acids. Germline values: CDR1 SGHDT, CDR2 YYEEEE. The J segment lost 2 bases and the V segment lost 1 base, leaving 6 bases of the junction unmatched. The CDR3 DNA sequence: TGTGCCAGCAGCTTGATTCAGGGGACAGCCTACAATGAGCAGTTCTTC. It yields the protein CASSLIQGTAYNEQFF.

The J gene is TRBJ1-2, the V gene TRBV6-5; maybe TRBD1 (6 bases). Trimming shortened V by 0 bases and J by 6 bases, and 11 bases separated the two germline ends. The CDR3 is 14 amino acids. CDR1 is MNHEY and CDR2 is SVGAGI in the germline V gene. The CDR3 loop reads CASSYSGGADGYTF. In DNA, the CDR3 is TGTGCCAGCAGTTACTCGGGGGGGGCAGATGGCTACACCTTC.

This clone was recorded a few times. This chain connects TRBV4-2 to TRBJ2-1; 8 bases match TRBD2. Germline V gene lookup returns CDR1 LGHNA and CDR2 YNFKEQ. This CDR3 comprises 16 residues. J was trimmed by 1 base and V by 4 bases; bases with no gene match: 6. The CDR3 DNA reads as TGTGCCAGCAGCCCCTCTAGCGGGCGTTCCTACAATGAGCAGTTCTTC. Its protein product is CASSPSSGRSYNEQFF.

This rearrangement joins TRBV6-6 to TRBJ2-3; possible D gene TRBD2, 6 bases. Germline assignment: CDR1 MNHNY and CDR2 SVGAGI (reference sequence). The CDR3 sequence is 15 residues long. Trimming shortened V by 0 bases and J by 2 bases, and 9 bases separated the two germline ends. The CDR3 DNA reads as TGTGCCAGCAGTTACTCAGCGGGTCCCACAGATACGCAGTATTTT. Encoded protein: CASSYSAGPTDTQYF.

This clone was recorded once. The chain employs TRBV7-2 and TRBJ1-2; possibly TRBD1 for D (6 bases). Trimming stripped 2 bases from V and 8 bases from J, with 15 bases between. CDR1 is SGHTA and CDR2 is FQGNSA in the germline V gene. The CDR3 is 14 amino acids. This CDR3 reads CASSLSGTLGGYTF. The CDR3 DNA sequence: TGTGCCAGCAGCTTATCCGGGACACTTGGAGGCTACACCTTC.

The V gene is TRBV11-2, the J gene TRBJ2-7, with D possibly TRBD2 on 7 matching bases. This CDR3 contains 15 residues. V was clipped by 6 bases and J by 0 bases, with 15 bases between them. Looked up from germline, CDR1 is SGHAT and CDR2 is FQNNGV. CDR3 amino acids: CASRPGRGPSYEQYF. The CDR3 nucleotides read TGTGCCAGCAGGCCCGGGCGGGGGCCCTCCTACGAGCAGTACTTC.

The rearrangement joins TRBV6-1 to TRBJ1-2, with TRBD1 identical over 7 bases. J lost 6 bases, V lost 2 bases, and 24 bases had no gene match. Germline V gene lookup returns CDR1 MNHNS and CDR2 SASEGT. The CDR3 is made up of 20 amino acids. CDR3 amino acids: CASSESILRSPRNTGDGYTF. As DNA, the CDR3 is TGTGCCAGCAGTGAATCCATCCTGCGGTCGCCCAGAAACACAGGGGATGGCTACACCTTC.

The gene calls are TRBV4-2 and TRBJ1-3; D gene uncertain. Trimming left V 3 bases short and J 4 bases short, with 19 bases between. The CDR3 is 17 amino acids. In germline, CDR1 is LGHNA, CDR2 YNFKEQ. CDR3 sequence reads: CASSHNSMRAQGNTIYF. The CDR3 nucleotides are TGTGCCAGCAGCCATAATAGCATGAGGGCTCAGGGAAACACCATATATTTT.

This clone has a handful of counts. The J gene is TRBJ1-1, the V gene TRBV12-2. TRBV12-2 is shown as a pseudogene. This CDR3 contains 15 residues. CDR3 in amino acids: CASRLNRSEGTEAFF. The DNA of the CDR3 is TGTGCAAGTCGCTTAAATAGGTCCGAGGGGACTGAAGCTTTCTTT.

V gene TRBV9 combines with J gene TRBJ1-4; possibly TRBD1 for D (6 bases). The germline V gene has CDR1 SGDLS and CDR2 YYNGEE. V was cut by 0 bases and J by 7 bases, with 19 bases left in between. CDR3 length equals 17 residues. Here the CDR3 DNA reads TGTGCCAGCAGCGTAGGGGGGGCTTGGAGAACGGGTGAAAAACTGTTTTTT. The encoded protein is CASSVGGAWRTGEKLFF.

This chain's CDR3 is CASSRGTLRVGYTF. The CDR3 DNA follows: TGTGCCAGCAGTAGGGGGACCCTAAGGGTTGGCTACACCTTC. The chain recombines TRBV28 with TRBJ1-2; D possibly corresponds to TRBD1 (6 bases). The CDR3 has 14 residues. Germline V lookup: CDR1 MDHEN, CDR2 SYDVKM. Trimming removed 5 bases at V and 7 bases at J, with 17 bases between.

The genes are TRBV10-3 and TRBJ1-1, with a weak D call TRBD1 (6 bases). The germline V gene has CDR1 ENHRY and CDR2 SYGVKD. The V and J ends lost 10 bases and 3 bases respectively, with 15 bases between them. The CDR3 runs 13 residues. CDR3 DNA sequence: TGTGCCACCCATCGGGGGCGGGACACTGAAGCTTTCTTT. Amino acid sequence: CATHRGRDTEAFF.

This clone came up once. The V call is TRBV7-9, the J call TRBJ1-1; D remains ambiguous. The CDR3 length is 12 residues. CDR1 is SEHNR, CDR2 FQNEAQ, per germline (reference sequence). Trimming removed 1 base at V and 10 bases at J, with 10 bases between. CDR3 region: CASSLVGNSAFF. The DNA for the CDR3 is TGTGCCAGCAGCTTAGTCGGGAACTCAGCTTTCTTT. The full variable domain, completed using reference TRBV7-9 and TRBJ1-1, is DTGVSQNPRHKITKRGQNVTFRCDPISEHNRLYWYRQTLGQGPEFLTYFQNEAQLEKSRLLSDRFSAERPKGSFSTLEIQRTEQGDSAMYLCASSLVGNSAFFGQGTRLTVV.